The rows below give T cell receptor beta chains drawn from one sample of a study of beta chain features in type 1 diabetes. This table comes from immunoSEQ multiplex PCR, and its TCRdb copy is limited to in-frame clones, with some not included. The sample lists about 900,000 clones, about a sixth occurring once. Material for sequencing was naive CD4+ T cells from blood. Every receptor here comes from a woman aged 18-35 years in good health. The CDR3 runs from the conserved cysteine through the conserved F or W. D genes are given only for firm matches. Clone size is not always given. Where it is, it says once, few, many or a class for expanded clones.

CDR3 protein,CDR3 DNA,clone size,J gene,D gene,V gene
CASSSLRALWETQYF,TGTGCCAGCAGCTCCCTTAGGGCCCTCTGGGAGACCCAGTACTTC,few,TRBJ2-5,NA,TRBV7-2
CASSLGWGQTYNEQFF,TGTGCCAGCAGCTTAGGGTGGGGACAGACATACAATGAGCAGTTCTTC,few,TRBJ2-1,TRBD1,TRBV7-3
CASSEAPGLAGETQYF,TGTGCCAGCAGTGAAGCGCCTGGACTAGCCGGAGAGACCCAGTACTTC,NA,TRBJ2-5,TRBD2,TRBV6-1
CASRPQSSGSADTQYF,TGTGCCAGCAGACCACAGTCTAGCGGGAGTGCAGATACGCAGTATTTT,NA,TRBJ2-3,TRBD2,TRBV11-2
CASSLYEGGFTGELFF,TGTGCCAGCAGCTTGTACGAGGGCGGATTCACCGGGGAGCTGTTTTTT,NA,TRBJ2-2,NA,TRBV11-2
CASSKESGQKYNEQFF,TGTGCCAGCAGCAAAGAATCAGGCCAGAAGTACAATGAGCAGTTCTTC,NA,TRBJ2-1,NA,TRBV21-1
CASSVGGRAGQETQYF,TGTGCCAGCAGCGTAGGGGGACGAGCGGGCCAAGAGACCCAGTACTTC,NA,TRBJ2-5,NA,TRBV9
CASRSPGTGANVLTF,TGCGCCAGCAGATCTCCAGGGACTGGGGCCAACGTCCTGACTTTC,few,TRBJ2-6,NA,TRBV10-2
CASSPRGTGKADTQYF,TGTGCCAGCTCACCACGGGGGACAGGGAAAGCAGATACGCAGTATTTT,NA,TRBJ2-3,TRBD1,TRBV18
CASSPPYAGADEQYF,TGTGCCAGCTCACCACCGTACGCGGGAGCGGACGAGCAGTACTTC,NA,TRBJ2-7,TRBD2,TRBV18
CASSLQGFTQYF,TGTGCCAGTAGTTTACAGGGCTTTACGCAGTATTTT,few,TRBJ2-3,NA,TRBV19
CASSGGASSNQPQHF,TGTGCCAGCAGTGGTGGGGCCAGCAGCAATCAGCCCCAGCATTTT,few,TRBJ1-5,NA,TRBV2
CAISWTGQETQYF,TGTGCCATCAGTTGGACAGGTCAAGAGACCCAGTACTTC,NA,TRBJ2-5,TRBD1,TRBV10-3
CASSETSTGWSSATQYF,TGCGCCAGCAGTGAAACCTCCACAGGCTGGAGTTCGGCTACGCAGTATTTT,few,TRBJ2-3,NA,TRBV5-1
CASSQYDTQYF,TGTGCCAGCTCCCAATACGACACGCAGTATTTT,NA,TRBJ2-3,NA,TRBV7-2
CSARVGYGYTF,TGCAGTGCTAGAGTCGGGTATGGCTACACCTTC,few,TRBJ1-2,NA,TRBV20-1
CASSPRQGLNTGELFF,TGTGCCAGCAGCCCTCGACAGGGCTTGAACACCGGGGAGCTGTTTTTT,few,TRBJ2-2,TRBD1,TRBV7-8
CASSLLAGTYQETQYF,TGTGCCAGCAGCCTACTAGCGGGGACGTACCAAGAGACCCAGTACTTC,NA,TRBJ2-5,TRBD2,TRBV4-2
CASSFAGTGGIYEQFF,TGTGCCAGCAGCTTTGCCGGGACAGGGGGCATTTATGAGCAGTTCTTC,NA,TRBJ2-1,TRBD1,TRBV7-2
CASSRDRNTEAFF,TGTGCCAGCAGTCGTGACAGAAACACTGAAGCTTTCTTT,few,TRBJ1-1,NA,TRBV9
CSVKNTEAFF,TGCAGCGTAAAGAACACTGAAGCTTTCTTT,NA,TRBJ1-1,NA,TRBV29-1
CASSAGGTQAEAFF,TGTGCCAGCAGCGCCGGCGGCACACAGGCGGAAGCTTTCTTT,NA,TRBJ1-1,NA,TRBV9
CAITGQAGNYNEQFF,TGTGCCATCACAGGCCAAGCGGGGAACTACAATGAGCAGTTCTTC,NA,TRBJ2-1,TRBD2,TRBV10-3
CASSRDGRSSYNEQFF,TGTGCCAGCAGCCGCGACGGACGTAGCTCCTACAATGAGCAGTTCTTC,NA,TRBJ2-1,NA,TRBV27
CASSVVGDIGNTIYF,TGTGCCAGCAGCGTAGTAGGAGATATTGGAAACACCATATATTTT,few,TRBJ1-3,NA,TRBV9
CASGIIPGELFF,TGCGCCAGCGGGATTATTCCCGGGGAGCTGTTTTTT,few,TRBJ2-2,NA,TRBV10-1
CASRTTSGSTDTQYF,TGCGCCAGCAGAACTACTAGCGGGAGCACAGATACGCAGTATTTT,NA,TRBJ2-3,TRBD2,TRBV5-1
CASSPENQQPQHF,TGTGCCAGCAGTCCGGAAAATCAACAGCCCCAGCATTTT,NA,TRBJ1-5,NA,TRBV2
CASSMGSGSFYEQYF,TGTGCCAGTAGTATGGGTAGCGGGAGTTTCTACGAGCAGTACTTC,NA,TRBJ2-7,TRBD2,TRBV19
CASSATVGSETQYF,TGTGCCAGCAGCGCTACAGTAGGGTCGGAGACCCAGTACTTC,NA,TRBJ2-5,NA,TRBV9
CASSSLAGVGEQYF,TGTGCCAGCAGCAGTCTAGCGGGAGTTGGCGAGCAGTACTTC,few,TRBJ2-7,TRBD2,TRBV5-4
CASSEGNIGYTF,TGTGCCAGCAGCGAAGGGAATATCGGCTACACCTTC,few,TRBJ1-2,NA,TRBV7-9
CASGGTSGQQFF,TGTGCCAGCGGCGGGACTAGCGGCCAGCAGTTCTTC,NA,TRBJ2-1,TRBD2,TRBV6-1
CASSVGMGAKNIQYF,TGTGCCAGCAGCGTAGGGATGGGGGCCAAAAACATTCAGTACTTC,NA,TRBJ2-4,NA,TRBV9
CASSFIEGGELFF,TGCGCCAGCAGCTTCATCGAGGGCGGGGAGCTGTTTTTT,NA,TRBJ2-2,NA,TRBV5-1
CASSVGQGLFQPQHF,TGTGCCAGCAGTGTGGGACAGGGACTGTTTCAGCCCCAGCATTTT,few,TRBJ1-5,TRBD1,TRBV6-5
CASSLVRADEQYF,TGTGCCAGCAGCTTAGTCAGGGCCGACGAGCAGTACTTC,NA,TRBJ2-7,NA,TRBV7-2
CASSLPRFAYEQYF,TGTGCCAGCAGCTTACCCAGGTTTGCCTACGAGCAGTACTTC,NA,TRBJ2-7,NA,TRBV7-8
CASSFTRSSYNEQFF,TGTGCCAGCAGCTTCACGCGTAGCTCCTACAATGAGCAGTTCTTC,NA,TRBJ2-1,NA,TRBV7-2
CASSLLGTGVHEQYF,TGTGCCAGCAGTTTATTAGGGACAGGGGTCCACGAGCAGTACTTC,NA,TRBJ2-7,TRBD1,TRBV27
CASSSAAANEKLFF,TGCGCCAGCAGCTCCGCAGCAGCTAATGAAAAACTGTTTTTT,few,TRBJ1-4,NA,TRBV5-1
CASSRTIAGGDTGELFF,TGCGCCAGCAGCCGGACCATAGCGGGAGGGGACACCGGGGAGCTGTTTTTT,NA,TRBJ2-2,TRBD2,TRBV4-3
CASSPGQGRVAGELFF,TGTGCCAGCAGCCCGGGACAGGGGAGGGTGGCCGGGGAGCTGTTTTTT,once,TRBJ2-2,TRBD1,TRBV5-4
CASLTGGYAFF,TGTGCCAGCTTGACAGGGGGCTATGCTTTCTTT,NA,TRBJ1-1,TRBD1,TRBV2
CASSPATRQETQYF,TGTGCCAGCTCACCGGCCACCCGCCAAGAGACCCAGTACTTC,NA,TRBJ2-5,NA,TRBV18
CASSYRDSSYEQYF,TGTGCCAGCAGCTACCGGGACAGCTCCTACGAGCAGTACTTC,NA,TRBJ2-7,TRBD1,TRBV5-4
CASTSYTATNEKLFF,TGTGCCAGCACCTCATACACTGCAACTAATGAAAAACTGTTTTTT,NA,TRBJ1-4,NA,TRBV28
CASSLTGTIYEQFF,TGTGCCAGCAGCCTCACCGGGACAATATATGAGCAGTTCTTC,NA,TRBJ2-1,NA,TRBV7-2
CASSVAPSNQPQHF,TGTGCCAGCAGTGTAGCCCCCAGCAATCAGCCCCAGCATTTT,NA,TRBJ1-5,NA,TRBV2
CASSQVDGTGELFF,TGTGCCAGCAGCCAAGTGGACGGCACCGGGGAGCTGTTTTTT,NA,TRBJ2-2,NA,TRBV4-2
CASREIAYEQYF,TGTGCCAGCAGAGAGATAGCGTACGAGCAGTACTTC,NA,TRBJ2-7,NA,TRBV2
CASSFRFLVAASGNTIYF,TGTGCCAGCAGCTTTCGGTTCCTGGTGGCAGCCTCTGGAAACACCATATATTTT,NA,TRBJ1-3,NA,TRBV7-2